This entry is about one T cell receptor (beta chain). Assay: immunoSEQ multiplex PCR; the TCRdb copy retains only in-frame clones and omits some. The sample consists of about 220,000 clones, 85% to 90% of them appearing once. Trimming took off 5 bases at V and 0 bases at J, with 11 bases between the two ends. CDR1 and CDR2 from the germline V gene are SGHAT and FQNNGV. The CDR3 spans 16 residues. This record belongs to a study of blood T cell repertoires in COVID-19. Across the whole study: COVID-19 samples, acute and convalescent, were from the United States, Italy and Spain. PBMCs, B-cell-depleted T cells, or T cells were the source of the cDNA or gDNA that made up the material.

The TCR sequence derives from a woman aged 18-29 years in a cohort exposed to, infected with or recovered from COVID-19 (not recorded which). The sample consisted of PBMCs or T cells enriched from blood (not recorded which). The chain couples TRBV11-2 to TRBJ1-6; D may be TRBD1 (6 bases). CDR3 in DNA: TGTGCCAGCAGCGGAACAGGGAGCTCCTATAATTCACCCCTCCACTTT. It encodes CASSGTGSSYNSPLHF.